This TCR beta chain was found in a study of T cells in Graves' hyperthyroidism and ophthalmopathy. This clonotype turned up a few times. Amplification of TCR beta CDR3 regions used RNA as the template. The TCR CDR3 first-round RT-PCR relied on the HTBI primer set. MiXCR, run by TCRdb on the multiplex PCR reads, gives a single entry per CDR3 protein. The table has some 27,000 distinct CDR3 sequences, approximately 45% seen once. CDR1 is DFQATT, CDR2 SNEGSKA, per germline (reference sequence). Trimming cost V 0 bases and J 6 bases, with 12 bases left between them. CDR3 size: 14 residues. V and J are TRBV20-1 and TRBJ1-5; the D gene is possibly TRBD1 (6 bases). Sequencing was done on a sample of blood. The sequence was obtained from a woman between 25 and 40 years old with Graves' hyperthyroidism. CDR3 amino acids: CSARDTQGIQPQHF. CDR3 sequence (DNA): TGCAGTGCTAGAGATACCCAGGGGATTCAGCCCCAGCATTTT.